This T cell receptor (beta chain) came from a study of CD8 T cells in ankylosing spondylitis. General study results and limits: There were earlier reports of some motif variants in reactive arthritis synovial fluid and blood.

MiXCR, run by TCRdb on the 5' RACE reads, gives a single entry per CDR3 protein. In the table there are about 320,000 distinct CDR3 sequences, roughly 12% of which are singletons. This clonotype was found many times. Its antigen is still unknown. The clonotype was recovered from a female donor with ankylosing spondylitis or in good health (not recorded which). Sequenced input: blood, either unsorted or a sorted T cell fraction (not recorded which).

DNA of the CDR3: TGCGCCAGCAGCGCGAACAGGGGAACTAATGAAAAACTGTTTTTT. It yields the protein CASSANRGTNEKLFF. The rearrangement joins TRBV5-1 to TRBJ1-4, with 7 bases aligning to TRBD1. Germline CDR1 and CDR2: SGHRS and YFSETQ. J was trimmed by 1 base and V by 4 bases; bases with no gene match: 4. This CDR3 spans 15 amino acids. Combining the CDR3 with reference TRBV5-1 and TRBJ1-4 gives the whole variable domain KAGVTQTPRYLIKTRGQQVTLSCSPISGHRSVSWYQQTPGQGLQFLFEYFSETQRNKGNFPGRFSGRQFSNSRSEMNVSTLELGDSALYLCASSANRGTNEKLFFGSGTQLSVL.